The 31 T cell receptor beta chains below all came from one sample that was sequenced in a study of OX40 agonist ivuxolimab in advanced cancers. TCRdb's table, derived via immunoSEQ multiplex PCR, lists solely in-frame clones and lacks some. The sample holds some 86,000 clones, 90% seen once. This specimen was CD4+ or CD8+ T cells sorted from blood, taken in a trial of the OX40 agonist ivuxolimab. These receptors all stem from an adult with an advanced solid tumor such as melanoma, head and neck, liver or kidney cancer.

V usage is TRBV10-1 and J usage is TRBJ1-6, with a tentative D call TRBD1 (5 bases). CDR3 length equals 17 residues. Trimming stripped 7 bases from V and 6 bases from J, with 22 bases between. CDR1 is WNHNN and CDR2 is SYGVQD in the germline V gene (reference sequence). Written as DNA, the CDR3 is TGCGCCAGCAATGCCCGGACCCACCGGGACCTTAATTCACCCCTCCACTTT. Translated, it gives CASNARTHRDLNSPLHF.

This chain links TRBV29-1 with TRBJ2-2; perhaps D is TRBD1 or TRBD2 (6 bases each). Trimming took off 0 bases at V and 4 bases at J, with 21 bases between the two ends. The V gene's germline CDR1 is SQVTM and CDR2 ANQGSEA. This CDR3 is 18 amino acids long. The DNA of the CDR3 is TGCAGCGTTGAAGATCCGAGAGGGGGGCGGATCGGCACCGGGGAGCTGTTTTTT. Protein product: CSVEDPRGGRIGTGELFF.

The rearrangement uses TRBV19 and TRBJ1-1; D may be TRBD1 (5 bases). CDR3 length equals 15 residues. The V gene lost 7 bases and the J gene lost 1 base, with 16 bases spanning the gap. The germline V gene encodes CDR1 LNHDA and CDR2 SQIVND (reference sequence). The CDR3 spells CASNLDSQGNTEAFF. CDR3 coding DNA: TGTGCCAGTAACCTCGACAGCCAGGGGAACACTGAAGCTTTCTTT.

The V call is TRBV6-1, the J call TRBJ1-6; 9 bases are shared with TRBD1. Per the germline V gene, CDR1 is MNHNS and CDR2 is SASEGT. This CDR3 is built from 14 residues. V shed 6 bases and J 7 bases; nucleotides not matched to a gene: 4. The chain's CDR3 is CASRGTGTNSPLHF. DNA for the CDR3: TGTGCCAGCAGGGGGACAGGGACCAATTCACCCCTCCACTTT.

This chain uses TRBV4-2 with TRBJ1-1, with 9 bases identical to TRBD1. Germline V gene data show CDR1 as LGHNA and CDR2 as YNFKEQ. The CDR3 is made up of 14 amino acids. J was trimmed by 3 bases and V by 4 bases; bases with no gene match: 3. The CDR3 bases are TGTGCCAGCAGCCCGGGACAGGGTTACACTGAAGCTTTCTTT. Translation: CASSPGQGYTEAFF.

V usage is TRBV25-1 and J usage is TRBJ2-3; 7 nucleotides align to TRBD1. Germline V gene sequence: CDR1 MGHDK, CDR2 SYGVNS. Unmatched junction bases numbered 9, after V lost 4 bases and J lost 2 bases. The CDR3 sequence is 16 residues long. The CDR3 region is CASSVQTGTVTDTQYF. As DNA, the CDR3 is TGTGCCAGCAGTGTCCAAACCGGGACAGTCACAGATACGCAGTATTTT.

V is TRBV18 and J is TRBJ1-1; TRBD1 matches 10 bases. The CDR3 is 16 residues long. Germline loops: CDR1 KGHSH, CDR2 LQKENI. V lost 3 bases, J lost 0 bases, and 4 bases stayed unmatched. CDR3 sequence: CASSPGQGRMNTEAFF. In DNA, the CDR3 is TGTGCCAGCTCACCGGGACAGGGGAGGATGAACACTGAAGCTTTCTTT.

J is TRBJ2-5 and V is TRBV4-1; D not certain. V was pared by 4 bases and J by 5 bases, with 8 bases between. The CDR3 is 12 residues long. Germline CDR1 is MGHRA and CDR2 is YSYEKL. CDR3 nucleotide sequence: TGCGCCAGCAGCCGCCTCGGGGAGACCCAGTACTTC. Its protein product is CASSRLGETQYF.

The chain is built from TRBV2 and TRBJ1-1, with D perhaps matching TRBD1 (5 bases). Per the germline V gene, CDR1 is SNHLY and CDR2 is FYNNEI. This CDR3 has 12 residues. V shed 3 bases and J shed 11 bases, with 13 bases lying between them. CDR3 in amino acids: CASSDRRGKAFF. In DNA, the CDR3 is TGTGCCAGCAGTGACAGGAGGGGTAAGGCTTTCTTT.

This chain joins TRBV11-2 and TRBJ2-5; the D is unclear. V lost 5 bases and J lost 3, with 13 bases in between. CDR1 is SGHAT and CDR2 is FQNNGV in the germline V gene. The CDR3 loop spans 14 amino acids. CDR3 sequence: CASSNRREEETQYF. The CDR3 nucleotides read TGTGCCAGCAGCAACAGAAGAGAGGAAGAGACCCAGTACTTC. Combining the CDR3 with reference TRBV11-2 and TRBJ2-5 gives the whole variable domain EAGVAQSPRYKIIEKRQSVAFWCNPISGHATLYWYQQILGQGPKLLIQFQNNGVVDDSQLPKDRFSAERLKGVDSTLKIQPAKLEDSAVYLCASSNRREEETQYFGPGTRLLVL.

V is TRBV27 and J is TRBJ1-2, with TRBD1 matching 9 bases. The junction had 1 base not matched to a gene; V was cut back by 8 bases and J by 3 bases. The CDR3 is 12 residues long. Germline-derived CDR1 and CDR2 are MNHEY and SMNVEV (reference sequence). This chain's CDR3 is CASRQGDYGYTF. The DNA for the CDR3 is TGTGCCAGCCGACAGGGGGACTATGGCTACACCTTC.

V usage is TRBV6-5 and J usage is TRBJ1-4; the match to TRBD1 covers 7 bases. V trimming: 2 bases; J trimming: 5 bases; junction bases outside the gene matches: 2. Germline lookup yields CDR1 MNHEY and CDR2 SVGAGI. The CDR3 is 14 residues long. The CDR3 loop is CASSYGTENEKLFF. In DNA form, the CDR3 reads TGTGCCAGCAGTTACGGGACAGAAAATGAAAAACTGTTTTTT.

The count of this clone is one. The gene calls are TRBV27 and TRBJ2-2, with 9 positions matching TRBD2. The V gene's germline CDR1 is MNHEY and CDR2 SMNVEV (reference sequence). J gave up 7 bases and V 6 bases, and 6 bases lay outside the gene matches. The CDR3 loop spans 14 amino acids. The CDR3 spells CASSRAGGGGELFF. The DNA of the CDR3 is TGTGCCAGCAGCCGAGCGGGGGGCGGCGGGGAGCTGTTTTTT.

The count of this clone is one. This rearrangement joins TRBV14 to TRBJ2-3; 9 bases line up with TRBD2. CDR3 length: 16 residues. J gave up 5 bases and V 6 bases, and 12 bases lay outside the gene matches. The germline gives CDR1 SGHDN, CDR2 FVKESK. CDR3 residues: CASSRLAGGPGDTQYF. The CDR3 DNA reads as TGTGCCAGCAGTCGTCTGGCGGGGGGGCCGGGAGATACGCAGTATTTT.

The chain joins TRBV15 to TRBJ2-5; TRBD2 matches 8 bases. The J segment lost 4 bases and the V segment lost 0 bases, leaving 4 bases of the junction unmatched. The germline V gene has CDR1 LNHNV and CDR2 YYDKDF (reference sequence). The CDR3 runs 15 residues. The CDR3 DNA reads TGTGCCACCAGCAGAGATAGCGGGGAGCGAGAGACCCAGTACTTC. Translation gives CATSRDSGERETQYF.

The chain's CDR3 is CAWSGSGRETQYF. The CDR3 DNA is TGTGCCTGGAGTGGGTCAGGGAGGGAGACCCAGTACTTC. The V gene is TRBV30, the J gene TRBJ2-5, with TRBD2 as a possible D gene (6 bases). This CDR3 has 13 residues. Trimming pared 1 base from V and 5 bases from J, leaving 11 bases between. CDR1 is GTSNPN and CDR2 is SVGIG in the germline V gene (reference sequence). Based on the CDR3 plus reference TRBV30 and TRBJ2-5, the full variable domain is SQTIHQWPATLVQPVGSPLSLECTVEGTSNPNLYWYRQAAGRGLQLLFYSVGIGQISSEVPQNLSASRPQDRQFILSSKKLLLSDSGFYLCAWSGSGRETQYFGPGTRLLVL.

This clone was found once. This sequence joins TRBV5-5 and TRBJ2-6, with a tentative D call TRBD2 (6 bases). This CDR3 region has 18 residues. CDR1 is SGHKS, CDR2 YYEKEE, per germline (reference sequence). The germline V and J ends were trimmed by 4 bases and 0 bases, with 17 bases remaining between them. The CDR3 nucleotides are TGTGCCAGCAGCGGGAACGCGGGGATCCTCTCTGGGGCCAACGTCCTGACTTTC. It yields the protein CASSGNAGILSGANVLTF.

The chain is built from TRBV28 and TRBJ2-2; no clear D gene. Germline V CDR1 and CDR2: MDHEN, SYDVKM. The CDR3 extends over 19 amino acids. Deletions cut 5 bases from V and 1 base from J, with 23 bases between. The chain's CDR3 is CASSLGWSLNLLNTGELFF. CDR3 nucleotides: TGTGCCAGCAGTCTGGGGTGGTCACTCAACCTTTTGAACACCGGGGAGCTGTTTTTT. The complete variable domain, with remaining parts taken from reference TRBV28 and TRBJ2-2, reads DVKVTQSSRYLVKRTGEKVFLECVQDMDHENMFWYRQDPGLGLRLIYFSYDVKMKEKGDIPEGYSVSREKKERFSLILESASTNQTSMYLCASSLGWSLNLLNTGELFFGEGSRLTVL.

Notes on this clone: A read error may account for a junction end that differs from germline. The same CDR3 arises from other DNA sequences in this sample as well. The rearrangement links TRBV5-1 to TRBJ2-5; TRBD1 matches at 9 bases. This CDR3 has 20 amino acids. Germline V gives CDR1 SGHRS, CDR2 YFSETQ. The CDR3 sequence: CASRGTGTVLGNLHHETQYF. CDR3 nucleotide sequence: TGCGCTAGCAGGGGGACAGGGACTGTTCTGGGGAATCTCCACCACGAGACCCAGTACTTC.

This clone showed up just once. The V and J genes are TRBV7-3 and TRBJ2-7; D gene ambiguous. With 1 base removed from V and 5 bases from J, the gap between germline ends came to 9 bases. CDR1 SGHTA and CDR2 FQGTGA come from the germline V gene. The CDR3 length is 13 residues. As DNA, the CDR3 is TGTGCCAGCAGCTTAAACGCAAGGGACGAGCAGTACTTC. Its translation: CASSLNARDEQYF.

The chain employs TRBV6-1 and TRBJ1-3; D unclear. This CDR3 spans 15 amino acids. Germline V gene sequence: CDR1 MNHNS, CDR2 SASEGT. V was shortened by 6 bases and J by 0 bases, with 12 bases between the two germline ends. In DNA form, the CDR3 reads TGTGCCAGCAGCCTATTGAGCAACTCTGGAAACACCATATATTTT. This sequence encodes CASSLLSNSGNTIYF.

The V and J genes are TRBV7-9 and TRBJ1-6; no clear D. CDR3 length: 16 amino acids. V lost 5 bases and J 9 bases, leaving 20 bases between the germline ends. The germline V gene has CDR1 SEHNR and CDR2 FQNEAQ (reference sequence). In DNA, the CDR3 is TGTGCCAGCAGCCCCGACAAGGGAACGATCAGTTCACCCCTCCACTTT. It translates to CASSPDKGTISSPLHF.

V is TRBV7-8 and J is TRBJ1-1; a possible D gene is TRBD1 (6 bases). The germline V gene encodes CDR1 SGHVS and CDR2 FQNEAQ. This CDR3 has 14 amino acids. V was trimmed by 5 bases and J by 1 base, leaving 11 bases between them. The CDR3 sequence is CASSPTGRNTEAFF. The CDR3 coding sequence is TGTGCCAGCAGCCCCACAGGGAGGAACACTGAAGCTTTCTTT.

This sequence joins TRBV5-1 and TRBJ2-7; 8 bases match TRBD1. Germline CDR1 reads SGHRS; CDR2 reads YFSETQ. V dropped 4 bases and J dropped 4; count of bases not matched to a gene: 7. This CDR3 contains 14 residues. In DNA form, the CDR3 reads TGCGCCAGCAGCATAGGACAGGGCCCGTACGAGCAGTACGTC. Translation gives CASSIGQGPYEQYV.

The chain joins TRBV19 to TRBJ2-2, with unresolved D. The germline gives CDR1 LNHDA, CDR2 SQIVND (reference sequence). The CDR3 loop spans 13 amino acids. The ends were cut back, 2 bases at V and 5 bases at J, with 6 bases in the middle. The CDR3 loop reads CASSILATGELFF. The CDR3 bases are TGTGCCAGTAGTATACTGGCGACCGGGGAGCTGTTTTTT.

The genes are TRBV2 and TRBJ1-2, with D perhaps matching TRBD1 (6 bases). There are 13 residues in the CDR3. Trimming pared 7 bases from V and 4 bases from J, leaving 13 bases between. CDR1 is SNHLY, CDR2 FYNNEI, per germline. In DNA form, the CDR3 reads TGTGCCAGCACCCTAACAGGGTTCTATGGCTACACCTTC. The encoded protein is CASTLTGFYGYTF.

V gene TRBV7-9 combines with J gene TRBJ2-5; D tentatively reads TRBD1 or TRBD2 (5 bases each). The V gene's germline CDR1 is SEHNR and CDR2 FQNEAQ (reference sequence). This CDR3 is 14 amino acids long. Trimming removed 5 bases from V and 3 bases from J, with 13 bases in between. CDR3 DNA sequence: TGTGCCAGCAGCGTGGGGACGGTTGAAGAGACCCAGTACTTC. Encoded protein: CASSVGTVEETQYF. The whole variable domain, remainder taken from reference TRBV7-9 and TRBJ2-5, is DTGVSQNPRHKITKRGQNVTFRCDPISEHNRLYWYRQTLGQGPEFLTYFQNEAQLEKSRLLSDRFSAERPKGSFSTLEIQRTEQGDSAMYLCASSVGTVEETQYFGPGTRLLVL.

The chain employs TRBV10-2 and TRBJ2-1; D is perhaps TRBD2 (6 bases). The CDR3 contains 16 residues. Germline CDR1 and CDR2: WSHSY and SAAADI. Trimming removed 0 bases from V and 2 bases from J, with 11 bases in between. The CDR3 sequence: CASSESTGVAYNEQFF. The CDR3 DNA follows: TGCGCCAGCAGTGAGTCGACGGGGGTGGCCTACAATGAGCAGTTCTTC.

The J gene is TRBJ1-1, the V gene TRBV5-4; no definite D call. The V end lost 3 bases, the J end lost 8 bases, and 14 bases lay between the germline ends. This CDR3 contains 13 residues. Germline V lookup: CDR1 SGHNT, CDR2 YYREEE (reference sequence). The CDR3 reads CASSSSLGMEAFF. The CDR3 DNA reads as TGTGCCAGCAGCTCGTCGCTGGGTATGGAAGCTTTCTTT.

The CDR3 spells CAWSRFYNQPQHF. The CDR3 DNA follows: TGTGCCTGGAGTCGGTTCTATAATCAGCCCCAGCATTTT. V is TRBV30 and J is TRBJ1-5, with D unresolved. This CDR3 region has 13 residues. The V end lost 2 bases, the J end lost 4 bases, and 9 bases lay between the germline ends. CDR1 and CDR2 (germline): GTSNPN, SVGIG (reference sequence).

The chain recombines TRBV5-1 with TRBJ2-5, with D possibly being TRBD1 (5 bases). With 2 bases removed from V and 3 bases from J, the gap between germline ends came to 14 bases. Germline CDR1 SGHRS, CDR2 YFSETQ. The CDR3 extends over 15 amino acids. Here the CDR3 DNA reads TGCGCCAGCAGCTTTCGAAGGGGTCATGAAGAGACCCAGTACTTC. It yields the protein CASSFRRGHEETQYF. Combining the CDR3 with reference TRBV5-1 and TRBJ2-5 gives the whole variable domain KAGVTQTPRYLIKTRGQQVTLSCSPISGHRSVSWYQQTPGQGLQFLFEYFSETQRNKGNFPGRFSGRQFSNSRSEMNVSTLELGDSALYLCASSFRRGHEETQYFGPGTRLLVL.